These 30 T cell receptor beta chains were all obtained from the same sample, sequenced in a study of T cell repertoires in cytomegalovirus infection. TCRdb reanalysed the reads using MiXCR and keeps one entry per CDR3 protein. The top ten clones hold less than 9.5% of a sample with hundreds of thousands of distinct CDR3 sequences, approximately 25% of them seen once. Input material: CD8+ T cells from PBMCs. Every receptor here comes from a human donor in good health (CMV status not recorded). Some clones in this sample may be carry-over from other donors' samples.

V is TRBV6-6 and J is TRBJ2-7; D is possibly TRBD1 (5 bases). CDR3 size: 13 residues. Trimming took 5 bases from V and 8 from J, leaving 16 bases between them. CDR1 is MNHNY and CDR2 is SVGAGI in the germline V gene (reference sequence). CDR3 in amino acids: CASSLLFREKQYF. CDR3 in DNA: TGTGCCAGCAGTCTACTATTCAGGGAAAAGCAGTACTTC.

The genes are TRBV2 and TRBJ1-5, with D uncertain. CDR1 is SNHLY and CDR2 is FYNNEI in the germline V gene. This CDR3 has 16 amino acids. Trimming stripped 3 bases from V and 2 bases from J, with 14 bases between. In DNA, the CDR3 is TGTGCCAGCAGTGAGTTTGAGAGCTACGGCAATCAGCCCCAGCATTTT. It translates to CASSEFESYGNQPQHF.

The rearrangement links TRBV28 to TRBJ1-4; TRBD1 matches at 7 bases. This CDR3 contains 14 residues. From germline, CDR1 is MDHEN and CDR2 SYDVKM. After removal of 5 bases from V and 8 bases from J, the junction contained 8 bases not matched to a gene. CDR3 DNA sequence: TGTGCCAGCAGTATCCGGGACAGAGGGGAAAAACTGTTTTTT. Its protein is CASSIRDRGEKLFF.

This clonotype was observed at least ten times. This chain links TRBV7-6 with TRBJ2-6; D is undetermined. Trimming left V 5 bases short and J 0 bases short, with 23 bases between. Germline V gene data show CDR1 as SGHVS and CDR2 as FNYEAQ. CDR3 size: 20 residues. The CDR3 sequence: CASSPTYRVSASSGANVLTF. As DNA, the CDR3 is TGTGCCAGCAGCCCCACTTATCGGGTCAGCGCCAGCTCTGGGGCCAACGTCCTGACTTTC.

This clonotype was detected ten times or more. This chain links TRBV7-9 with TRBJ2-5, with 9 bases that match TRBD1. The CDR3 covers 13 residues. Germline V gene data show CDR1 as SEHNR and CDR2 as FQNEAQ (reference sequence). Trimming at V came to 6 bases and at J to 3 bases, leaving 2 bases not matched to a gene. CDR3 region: CASSRTGEETQYF. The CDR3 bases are TGTGCCAGCAGTAGGACAGGGGAAGAGACCCAGTACTTC. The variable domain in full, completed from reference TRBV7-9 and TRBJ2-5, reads DTGVSQNPRHKITKRGQNVTFRCDPISEHNRLYWYRQTLGQGPEFLTYFQNEAQLEKSRLLSDRFSAERPKGSFSTLEIQRTEQGDSAMYLCASSRTGEETQYFGPGTRLLVL.

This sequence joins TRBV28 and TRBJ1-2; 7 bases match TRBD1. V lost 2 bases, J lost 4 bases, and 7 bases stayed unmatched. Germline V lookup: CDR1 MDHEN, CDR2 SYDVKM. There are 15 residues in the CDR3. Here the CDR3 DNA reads TGTGCCAGCAGTTTACTGGCAGGGGGGACCTATGGCTACACCTTC. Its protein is CASSLLAGGTYGYTF.

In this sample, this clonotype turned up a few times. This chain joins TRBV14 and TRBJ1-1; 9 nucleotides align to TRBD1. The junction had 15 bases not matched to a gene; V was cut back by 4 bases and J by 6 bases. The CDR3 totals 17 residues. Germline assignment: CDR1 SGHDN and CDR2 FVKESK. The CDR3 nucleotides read TGTGCCAGCAGCCCAGGAATAGGGACAGGGAAGTACCCTGAAGCTTTCTTT. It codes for CASSPGIGTGKYPEAFF.

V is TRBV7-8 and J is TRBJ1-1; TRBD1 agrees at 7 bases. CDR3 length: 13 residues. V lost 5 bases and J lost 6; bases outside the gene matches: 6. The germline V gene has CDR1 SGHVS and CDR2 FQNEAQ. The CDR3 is CASSRGGAAEAFF. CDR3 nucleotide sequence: TGTGCCAGCAGCCGAGGGGGCGCCGCTGAAGCTTTCTTT.

This chain's CDR3 is CASRPTDGGQPQHF. The CDR3 coding sequence is TGTGCCAGCAGGCCCACGGATGGTGGGCAGCCCCAGCATTTT. This rearrangement joins TRBV2 to TRBJ1-5; the D is unclear. Germline lookup yields CDR1 SNHLY and CDR2 FYNNEI. The CDR3 has 14 amino acids. V dropped 6 bases and J dropped 7 bases, with 16 bases sitting between them.

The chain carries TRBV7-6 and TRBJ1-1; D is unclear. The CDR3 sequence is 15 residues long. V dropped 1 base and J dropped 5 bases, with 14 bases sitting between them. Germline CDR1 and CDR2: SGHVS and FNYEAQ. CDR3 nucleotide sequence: TGTGCCAGCAGCTTAGAAGCGGGTGCCGGGACTGAAGCTTTCTTT. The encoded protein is CASSLEAGAGTEAFF.

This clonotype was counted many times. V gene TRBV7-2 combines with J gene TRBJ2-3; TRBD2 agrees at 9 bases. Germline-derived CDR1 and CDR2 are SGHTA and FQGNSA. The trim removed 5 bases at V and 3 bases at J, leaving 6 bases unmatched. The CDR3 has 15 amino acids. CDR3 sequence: CASSPRGLATDTQYF. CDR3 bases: TGTGCCAGCAGCCCTCGGGGACTAGCAACAGATACGCAGTATTTT.

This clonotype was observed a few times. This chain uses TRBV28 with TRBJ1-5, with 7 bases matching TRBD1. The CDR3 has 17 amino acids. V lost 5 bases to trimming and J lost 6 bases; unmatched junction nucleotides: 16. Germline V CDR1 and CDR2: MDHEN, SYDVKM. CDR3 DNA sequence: TGTGCCAGCAGTCCCCCCAGCCCGGACAGGCTTAGTCAGCCCCAGCATTTT. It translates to CASSPPSPDRLSQPQHF.

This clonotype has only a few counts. This CDR3 reads CASSLRTPVDTQYF. DNA of the CDR3: TGTGCCAGCAGCTTAAGGACGCCCGTGGATACGCAGTATTTT. The chain links TRBV7-9 to TRBJ2-3; D is undetermined. The germline V gene has CDR1 SEHNR and CDR2 FQNEAQ (reference sequence). The germline V and J ends were trimmed by 2 bases and 6 bases, with 12 bases remaining between them. CDR3 length: 14 residues.

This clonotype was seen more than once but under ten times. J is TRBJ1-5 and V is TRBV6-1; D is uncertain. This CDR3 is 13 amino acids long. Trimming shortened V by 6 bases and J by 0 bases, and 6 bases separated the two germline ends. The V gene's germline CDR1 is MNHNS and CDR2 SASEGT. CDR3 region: CASRTHSNQPQHF. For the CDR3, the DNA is TGTGCCAGCAGAACACATAGCAATCAGCCCCAGCATTTT.

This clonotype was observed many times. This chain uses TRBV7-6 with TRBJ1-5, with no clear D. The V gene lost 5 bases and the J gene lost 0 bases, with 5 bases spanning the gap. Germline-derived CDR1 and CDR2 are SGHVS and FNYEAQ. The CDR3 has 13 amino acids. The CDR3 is CASSRYSNQPQHF. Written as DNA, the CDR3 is TGTGCCAGCAGCCGCTATAGCAATCAGCCCCAGCATTTT.

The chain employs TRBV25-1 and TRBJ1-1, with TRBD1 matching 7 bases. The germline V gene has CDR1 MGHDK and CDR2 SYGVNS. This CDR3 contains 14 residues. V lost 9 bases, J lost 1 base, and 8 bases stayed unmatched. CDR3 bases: TGTGCCAGTCACCACAGGGGAAAGAACACTGAAGCTTTCTTT. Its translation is CASHHRGKNTEAFF.

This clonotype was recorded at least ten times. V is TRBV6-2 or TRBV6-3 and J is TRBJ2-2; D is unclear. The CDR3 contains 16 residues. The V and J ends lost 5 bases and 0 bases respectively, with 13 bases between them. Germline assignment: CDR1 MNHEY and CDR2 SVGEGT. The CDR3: CASSPPPGANTGELFF. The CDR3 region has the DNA TGTGCCAGCAGTCCGCCCCCCGGCGCGAACACCGGGGAGCTGTTTTTT.

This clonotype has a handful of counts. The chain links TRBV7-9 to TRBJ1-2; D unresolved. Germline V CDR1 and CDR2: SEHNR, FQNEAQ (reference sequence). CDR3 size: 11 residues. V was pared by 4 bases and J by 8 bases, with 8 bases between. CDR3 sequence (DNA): TGTGCCAGCAGCTCAAACGCGGGCTACACCTTC. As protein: CASSSNAGYTF.

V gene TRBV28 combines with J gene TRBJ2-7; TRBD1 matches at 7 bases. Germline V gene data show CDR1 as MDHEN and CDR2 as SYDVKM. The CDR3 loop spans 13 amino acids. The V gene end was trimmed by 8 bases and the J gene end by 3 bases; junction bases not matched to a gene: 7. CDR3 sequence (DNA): TGTGCCAGCCGCAGTGACAGGGACTACGAGCAGTACTTC. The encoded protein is CASRSDRDYEQYF.

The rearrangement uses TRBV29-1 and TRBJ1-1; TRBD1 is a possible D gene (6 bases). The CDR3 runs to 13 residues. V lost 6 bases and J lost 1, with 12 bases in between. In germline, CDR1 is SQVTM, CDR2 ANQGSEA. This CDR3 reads CSVGGGRNTEAFF. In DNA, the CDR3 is TGCAGCGTGGGCGGGGGGCGGAACACTGAAGCTTTCTTT.

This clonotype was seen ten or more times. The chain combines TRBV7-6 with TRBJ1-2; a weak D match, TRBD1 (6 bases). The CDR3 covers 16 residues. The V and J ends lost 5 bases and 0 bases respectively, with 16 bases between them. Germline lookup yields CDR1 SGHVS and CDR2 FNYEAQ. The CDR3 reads CASSEGTPVTNYGYTF. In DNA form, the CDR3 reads TGTGCCAGCAGCGAAGGGACACCTGTTACTAACTATGGCTACACCTTC.

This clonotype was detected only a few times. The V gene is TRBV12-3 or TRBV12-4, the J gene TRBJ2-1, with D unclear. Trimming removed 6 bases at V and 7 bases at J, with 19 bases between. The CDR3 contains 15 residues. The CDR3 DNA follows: TGTGCCAGCAGCCCTACCGGTCACCTAGGGAATGAGCAGTTCTTC. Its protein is CASSPTGHLGNEQFF.

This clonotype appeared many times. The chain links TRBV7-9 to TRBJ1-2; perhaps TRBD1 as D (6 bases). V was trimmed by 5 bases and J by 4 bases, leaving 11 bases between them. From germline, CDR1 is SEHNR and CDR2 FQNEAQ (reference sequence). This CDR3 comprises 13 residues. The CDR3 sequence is CASSPRDTYGYTF. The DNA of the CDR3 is TGTGCCAGCAGCCCCCGGGACACCTATGGCTACACCTTC.

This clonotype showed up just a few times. The CDR3 nucleotides read TGTGCCAGCAGTGAATATTTTGGACTAGCGGGAGACGACTCCTACAATGAGCAGTTCTTC. Translated: CASSEYFGLAGDDSYNEQFF. This chain uses TRBV25-1 with TRBJ2-1, with 13 positions matching TRBD2. Germline loops: CDR1 MGHDK, CDR2 SYGVNS. The CDR3 has 20 residues. V was pared by 0 bases and J by 0 bases, with 8 bases of the junction left unmatched. Drawing the rest from reference TRBV25-1 and TRBJ2-1, the complete variable domain is EADIYQTPRYLVIGTGKKITLECSQTMGHDKMYWYQQDPGMELHLIHYSYGVNSTEKGDLSSESTVSRIRTEHFPLTLESARPSHTSQYLCASSEYFGLAGDDSYNEQFFGPGTRLTVL.

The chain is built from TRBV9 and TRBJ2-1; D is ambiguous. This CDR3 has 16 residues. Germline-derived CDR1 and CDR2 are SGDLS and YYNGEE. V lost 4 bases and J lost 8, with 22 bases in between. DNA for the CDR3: TGTGCCAGCAGCCCCCGTCCCCGTTATCTCGCTGATGAGCAGTTCTTC. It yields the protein CASSPRPRYLADEQFF.

CDR3 DNA sequence: TGTGCCAGCAGCCACTCGGGGGGCCGGGAAGATACGCAGTATTTT. Protein product: CASSHSGGREDTQYF. This sequence joins TRBV4-2 and TRBJ2-3; D perhaps matches TRBD2 (7 bases). The CDR3 length is 15 residues. Trimming removed 3 bases at V and 5 bases at J, with 15 bases between. From germline, CDR1 is LGHNA and CDR2 YNFKEQ.

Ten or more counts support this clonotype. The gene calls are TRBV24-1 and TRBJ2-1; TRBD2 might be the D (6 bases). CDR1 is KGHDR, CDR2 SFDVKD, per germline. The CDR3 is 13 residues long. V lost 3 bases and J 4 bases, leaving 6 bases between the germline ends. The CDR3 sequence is CATSDGLYNEQFF. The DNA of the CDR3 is TGTGCCACCAGTGATGGACTATACAATGAGCAGTTCTTC.

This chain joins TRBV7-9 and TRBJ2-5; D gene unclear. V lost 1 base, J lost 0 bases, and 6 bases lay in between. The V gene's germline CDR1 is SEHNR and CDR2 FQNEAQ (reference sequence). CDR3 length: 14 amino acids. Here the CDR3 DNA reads TGTGCCAGCAGCTTAGATGCCGACCAAGAGACCCAGTACTTC. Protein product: CASSLDADQETQYF.

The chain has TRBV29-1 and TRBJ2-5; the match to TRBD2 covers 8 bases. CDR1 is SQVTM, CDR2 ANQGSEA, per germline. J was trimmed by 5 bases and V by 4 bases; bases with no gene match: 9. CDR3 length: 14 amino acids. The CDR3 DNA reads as TGCAGCGTTGTGGGAAGCGGGGGAAAGGAGACCCAGTACTTC. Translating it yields CSVVGSGGKETQYF.

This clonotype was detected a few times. Here the CDR3 reads CASSRTSGGRRGETQYF. DNA of the CDR3: TGTGCCAGCAGCCGGACTAGCGGGGGGCGCAGGGGGGAGACCCAGTACTTC. The chain employs TRBV7-3 and TRBJ2-5; 14 bases fit TRBD2. Germline CDR1 reads SGHTA; CDR2 reads FQGTGA. With 5 bases clipped from V and 5 bases from J, the junction kept 10 bases outside the gene matches. The CDR3 loop spans 17 amino acids.